This T cell receptor beta chain was identified in a study of T cell repertoires in cytomegalovirus infection (dated by TCRdb to between 2018 and 2021). General notes on the study: Alongside well-studied HLA-B-restricted epitopes, the peptide stimulations were aimed at recently identified HLA-C-restricted CMV epitopes, whose presentation resists viral immunomodulation. Donor HLA type was relevant to the analysis, because carriage of CMV infection together with the matching HLA type was indicated by public TCR beta signatures. General findings and caveats noted by the study authors: In the ex vivo response, HLA-C-restricted CMV-specific TCR beta clonotypes were dominant, and in two of eight donors the single most frequent clonotype came from this HLA-C-restricted group. In both this cohort and an independent approximately 400-donor cohort, the cumulative frequency of public TCR beta family members distinguished carriers of CMV infection plus the relevant HLA type.

In the case of this clonotype: What antigen it recognizes has not been identified. No base quality values were provided; no much bigger clone lies one nucleotide off.

At the junction V is shortened by 5 bases and J by 2 bases; bases outside the gene matches: 2. CDR3 length: 15 amino acids, cysteine to phenylalanine. CDR3 DNA only is kept here, 45 bases in frame from base 1. Looking up the germline V gene yields CDR1 SGHVS and CDR2 FNYEAQ. The meaning of the sample's treatment or condition label: in vitro stimulation with specific CMV peptide epitopes to enrich CMV-specific T cells. Sequencer: Illumina HiSeq 1500. The raw public reads went through TCRdb reprocessing: fastp at Q25, MiXCR clone calling, in-frame beta chains kept. One record per CDR3 amino acid sequence lists the most common genes and DNA. For this sample there are about 700,000 distinct CDR3 sequences; around a third appear just once. The top ten constitute 15% to 20% of the sample.

The TCR comes from a human donor in good health (CMV status not recorded). Some clones in this sample may be carry-over from other donors' samples. The specimen was cultured PBMCs, collected from culture after CMV antigen stimulation. This chain joins TRBV7-6 to TRBJ2-7, with 14 central nucleotides matching TRBD2. The CDR3 protein is CASSGTSGRTYEQYF. The DNA reads TGTGCCAGCAGCGGGACTAGCGGGAGAACCTACGAGCAGTACTTC.